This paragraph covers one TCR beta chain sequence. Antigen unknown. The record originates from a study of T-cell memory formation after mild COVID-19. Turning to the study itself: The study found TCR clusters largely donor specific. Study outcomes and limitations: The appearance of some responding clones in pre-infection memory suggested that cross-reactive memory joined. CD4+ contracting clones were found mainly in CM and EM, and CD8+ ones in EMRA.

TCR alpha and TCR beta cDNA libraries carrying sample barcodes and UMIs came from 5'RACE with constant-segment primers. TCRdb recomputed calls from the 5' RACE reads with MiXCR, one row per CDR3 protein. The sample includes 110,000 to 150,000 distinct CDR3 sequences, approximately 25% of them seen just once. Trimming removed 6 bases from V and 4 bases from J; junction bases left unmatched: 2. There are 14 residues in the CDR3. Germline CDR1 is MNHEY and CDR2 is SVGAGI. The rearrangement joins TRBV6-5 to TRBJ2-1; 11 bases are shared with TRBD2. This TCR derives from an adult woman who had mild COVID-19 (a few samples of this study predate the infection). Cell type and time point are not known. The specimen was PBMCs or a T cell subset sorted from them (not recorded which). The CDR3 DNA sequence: TGTGCCAGCAGGTCTAGCGGGGGGTACAATGAGCAGTTCTTC. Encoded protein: CASRSSGGYNEQFF.